This TCR beta chain was found in a study of blood T cells in healthy people across ages. Study observations and caveats: PBMCs were not sorted, which prevented a conclusive comparison of naive versus antigen-experienced cells.

Combining a sample-barcoded 5' primer with a J-beta primer mix, a second PCR ran for roughly 7 to 11 cycles. TCRdb analysed the 5' RACE reads with MiXCR anew, one entry per CDR3 protein. The sample shows 890,000 or so distinct CDR3 sequences, 62% of them seen only once. This CDR3 has 16 residues. Per the germline V gene, CDR1 is SGHVS and CDR2 is FQNEAQ. With V trimmed by 0 bases and J by 7 bases, 7 bases remained unmatched. Worth noting for this clonotype: Antigen: not known.

The sample consisted of blood. The genes are TRBV7-8 and TRBJ2-2, with 8 bases matching TRBD2. The clonotype comes from a man aged 25-40 years in good health. Here the CDR3 reads CASSLASGLAGGELFF. CDR3 nucleotides: TGTGCCAGCAGCTTAGCGTCCGGGCTAGCGGGCGGGGAGCTGTTTTTT. Using reference TRBV7-8 and TRBJ2-2 for the parts outside the CDR3, the full variable domain is GAGVSQSPRYKVAKRGQDVALRCDPISGHVSLFWYQQALGQGPEFLTYFQNEAQLDKSGLPSDRFFAERPEGSVSTLKIQRTQQEDSAVYLCASSLASGLAGGELFFGEGSRLTVL.